Shown below are 12 T cell receptor beta chains from a single sample sequenced in a study of T cell responses to AZD1222 COVID-19 vaccine. Only in-frame clones appear in the TCRdb table, and some are missing; sequencing was by immunoSEQ multiplex PCR. The repertoire holds approximately 150,000 clones, with 85% to 95% as singletons. The sequences come from peripheral blood, collected after recovery from COVID-19. The receptor set was obtained from an adult who had recovered from COVID-19.

The gene calls are TRBV10-2 and TRBJ2-2; TRBD1 might be the D (6 bases). Trimming took off 6 bases at V and 6 bases at J, with 23 bases between the two ends. The CDR3 extends over 17 amino acids. In germline, CDR1 is WSHSY, CDR2 SAAADI. In DNA form, the CDR3 reads TGCGCCAGCAGGGTGAATTCAGGGGATTTTGCACCCGGGGAGCTGTTTTTT. It is translated as CASRVNSGDFAPGELFF.

The chain recombines TRBV20-1 with TRBJ1-5; D perhaps matches TRBD1 (5 bases). V lost 3 bases to trimming and J lost 5 bases, with 8 bases between them. The CDR3 runs 12 residues. Germline CDR1 DFQATT, CDR2 SNEGSKA (reference sequence). The CDR3: CSASDRDQPQHF. CDR3 sequence (DNA): TGCAGTGCTAGTGACAGAGATCAGCCCCAGCATTTT.

The CDR3 nucleotides are TGTGCCAGCAGCCCGAGGACTAGCGGGAGTCTTGAGACCCAGTACTTC. Residues: CASSPRTSGSLETQYF. V usage is TRBV3-1 (or the pseudogene TRBV3-2) and J usage is TRBJ2-5, with 13 bases identical to TRBD2. This CDR3 comprises 16 residues. CDR1 and CDR2 (germline): LGHDT, YNNKEL (reference sequence). Trimming took 4 bases from V and 5 from J; bases not matched to a gene: 7.

This chain links TRBV3-1 (or the pseudogene TRBV3-2) with TRBJ2-3, with D perhaps given as TRBD1 or TRBD2 (6 bases each). Trimming shortened V by 2 bases and J by 3 bases, and 9 bases separated the two germline ends. Germline assignment: CDR1 LGHDT and CDR2 YNNKEL (reference sequence). The CDR3 runs to 14 residues. The CDR3 reads CASSQRGGTDTQYF. The DNA for the CDR3 is TGTGCCAGCAGCCAAAGAGGGGGGACAGATACGCAGTATTTT.

The genes are TRBV5-5 and TRBJ1-4, with D tentatively TRBD1 (5 bases). Germline V gene lookup returns CDR1 SGHKS and CDR2 YYEKEE (reference sequence). CDR3 length equals 16 residues. Trimming shortened V by 0 bases and J by 3 bases, and 12 bases separated the two germline ends. The CDR3 sequence is CASSLASVGANEKLFF. The CDR3, as DNA: TGTGCCAGCAGCTTGGCTTCTGTGGGGGCTAATGAAAAACTGTTTTTT.

This chain uses TRBV7-6 with TRBJ2-7, with TRBD2 matching over 8 bases. The CDR3 sequence is 15 residues long. CDR1 SGHVS and CDR2 FNYEAQ come from the germline V gene. With V trimmed by 1 base and J by 0 bases, 2 bases remained unmatched. The CDR3 coding sequence is TGTGCCAGCAGCTTAGAAAGCGGGAGCTCCTACGAGCAGTACTTC. As protein: CASSLESGSSYEQYF.

The chain combines TRBV3-1 (or the pseudogene TRBV3-2) with TRBJ2-7; 10 bases are shared with TRBD2. The CDR3 runs to 16 residues. Germline lookup yields CDR1 LGHDT and CDR2 YNNKEL (reference sequence). J lost 3 bases, V lost 4 bases, and 9 bases had no gene match. The CDR3 DNA is TGTGCCAGCAGCCCGTACCTCAGCGGGAGGGACTACGAGCAGTACTTC. This codes for CASSPYLSGRDYEQYF.

The chain joins TRBV28 to TRBJ2-7; 7 nucleotides line up with TRBD1. Germline CDR1 and CDR2: MDHEN and SYDVKM. The length of the CDR3 is 14 residues. Trimming cost V 6 bases and J 3 bases; bases outside gene matches: 8. The CDR3: CASRPGQNNYEQYF. DNA for the CDR3: TGTGCCAGCAGGCCGGGACAGAATAACTACGAGCAGTACTTC.

This clone was seen a single time. The V call is TRBV28, the J call TRBJ2-4, with a weak D call TRBD1 (5 bases). V lost 5 bases, J lost 3 bases, and 5 bases lay in between. The CDR3 totals 12 residues. Per the germline V gene, CDR1 is MDHEN and CDR2 is SYDVKM. CDR3 region: CASSDSKNIQYF. CDR3 in DNA: TGTGCCAGCAGTGACAGCAAAAACATTCAGTACTTC. Drawing the rest from reference TRBV28 and TRBJ2-4, the complete variable domain is DVKVTQSSRYLVKRTGEKVFLECVQDMDHENMFWYRQDPGLGLRLIYFSYDVKMKEKGDIPEGYSVSREKKERFSLILESASTNQTSMYLCASSDSKNIQYFGAGTRLSVL.

The gene calls are TRBV7-9 and TRBJ1-2; the D is unclear. V shed 2 bases and J shed 6 bases, with 13 bases lying between them. Germline values: CDR1 SEHNR, CDR2 FQNEAQ (reference sequence). This CDR3 is 14 amino acids long. CDR3 sequence (DNA): TGTGCCAGCAGCTTAAAGAGAGGAAGGGATGGCTACACCTTC. It codes for CASSLKRGRDGYTF.

This clone was recorded once. This rearrangement joins TRBV11-3 to TRBJ2-7; the D gene is possibly TRBD1 (5 bases). Germline CDR1 and CDR2: SGHNT and YENEEA. V dropped 5 bases and J dropped 6 bases, with 17 bases sitting between them. This CDR3 spans 14 amino acids. This CDR3 reads CASSPTAGSGEQYF. The DNA of the CDR3 is TGTGCCAGCAGCCCCACGGCAGGGTCGGGCGAGCAGTACTTC.

This clone was picked up one time. V is TRBV5-8 and J is TRBJ1-5; no firm D call. The CDR3 has 12 amino acids. Germline CDR1 SGHTS, CDR2 YDEGEE. V lost 1 base and J 6 bases, leaving 5 bases between the germline ends. The CDR3 nucleotides read TGTGCCAGCAGCTTGTATGCTCAGCCCCAGCATTTT. Encoded protein: CASSLYAQPQHF.